The 26 T cell receptor beta chains presented below share a single source sample, sequenced in a study of OX40 agonist ivuxolimab in advanced cancers. TCRdb's table, derived via immunoSEQ multiplex PCR, lists solely in-frame clones and lacks some. The profile shows under 50,000 clones, 75% to 90% of them singletons. This sample comprised CD4+ or CD8+ T cells sorted from blood, obtained in a trial of the OX40 agonist ivuxolimab. The source is an adult with an advanced solid tumor such as melanoma, head and neck, liver or kidney cancer.

The chain couples TRBV2 to TRBJ1-2, with D tentatively TRBD1 (5 bases). Germline-derived CDR1 and CDR2 are SNHLY and FYNNEI. The V end lost 4 bases, the J end lost 8 bases, and 17 bases lay between the germline ends. The CDR3 consists of 14 residues. CDR3 nucleotides: TGTGCCAGCAGTGTTGTGGGTAGGGGCGACGGCTACACCTTC. Translation: CASSVVGRGDGYTF.

The V call is TRBV6-1, the J call TRBJ2-1; a weak D match, TRBD2 (6 bases). CDR1 and CDR2 (germline): MNHNS, SASEGT. The CDR3 is made up of 15 amino acids. With 10 bases removed from V and 0 bases from J, the gap between germline ends came to 16 bases. CDR3 loop: CATLGGVVSYNEQFF. In DNA form, the CDR3 reads TGTGCCACTCTCGGAGGGGTCGTCTCCTACAATGAGCAGTTCTTC.

This clone came up once. V and J are TRBV5-1 and TRBJ2-3; D may be TRBD2 (6 bases). The germline V gene has CDR1 SGHRS and CDR2 YFSETQ. With 0 bases removed from V and 1 base from J, the gap between germline ends came to 12 bases. CDR3 length equals 16 residues. This CDR3 reads CASSLDSGYRTDTQYF. The CDR3 nucleotides read TGCGCCAGCAGCTTGGATAGCGGCTACCGCACAGATACGCAGTATTTT.

V is TRBV10-2 and J is TRBJ1-1, with TRBD1 identical over 8 bases. Germline CDR1 WSHSY, CDR2 SAAADI. CDR3 length equals 14 residues. With V trimmed by 8 bases and J by 3 bases, 8 bases remained unmatched. CDR3 sequence: CASSDRGGYTEAFF. The CDR3 DNA sequence: TGCGCCAGCTCCGACAGGGGCGGGTACACTGAAGCTTTCTTT.

J is TRBJ1-1 and V is TRBV5-1; D uncertain. V was trimmed by 2 bases and J by 3 bases, leaving 17 bases between them. CDR1 is SGHRS and CDR2 is YFSETQ in the germline V gene. The CDR3 length is 16 residues. CDR3 DNA: TGCGCCAGCAGCTTCGTACAGATCGGTGTTGACACTGAAGCTTTCTTT. This gives the protein CASSFVQIGVDTEAFF.

In DNA, the CDR3 is TGTGCCAGCAGCCTCGGACTAGCGGGAGCTTGGTACGAGCAGTACTTC. Amino acids: CASSLGLAGAWYEQYF. The chain carries TRBV7-2 and TRBJ2-7; the match to TRBD2 covers 13 bases. Germline V CDR1 and CDR2: SGHTA, FQGNSA. Germline trimming cut 5 bases from V and 4 bases from J; bases unmatched to any gene: 8. The CDR3 is 16 residues long.

This rearrangement joins TRBV13 to TRBJ2-7; D is unclear. The V gene lost 5 bases and the J gene lost 2 bases, with 13 bases spanning the gap. Germline V lookup: CDR1 PRHDT, CDR2 FYEKMQ (reference sequence). CDR3 length: 14 amino acids. The CDR3 bases are TGTGCCAGCAGCCAACTTATCTCACCCTACGAGCAGTACTTC. Translation gives CASSQLISPYEQYF.

A remark on this clone: The germline gene is not matched at one end of the junction; a read error may be the cause. This chain uses TRBV7-7 with TRBJ2-5; 8 bases line up with TRBD1. Germline CDR1 reads SSHAT; CDR2 reads FNYEAQ (reference sequence). This CDR3 has 16 amino acids. The CDR3 protein is CASSFGLQGGQETQYF. The CDR3 coding sequence is TGTGCTAGCAGCTTCGGGTTACAGGGGGGTCAAGAGACCCAGTACTTC. The full variable domain, in which reference TRBV7-7 and TRBJ2-5 provide the parts outside the CDR3, is GAGVSQSPRYKVTKRGQDVTLRCDPISSHATLYWYQQALGQGPEFLTYFNYEAQPDKSGLPSDRFSAERPEGSISTLTIQRTEQRDSAMYRCASSFGLQGGQETQYFGPGTRLLVL.

The chain links TRBV28 to TRBJ2-4; TRBD1 or TRBD2 may be the D gene (5 bases each). The CDR3 is made up of 17 amino acids. CDR1 is MDHEN, CDR2 SYDVKM, per germline. Trimming took off 2 bases at V and 3 bases at J, with 17 bases between the two ends. The CDR3 spells CASSLQFGGVDKNIQYF. The CDR3 coding sequence is TGTGCCAGCAGTTTACAGTTTGGGGGAGTCGACAAAAACATTCAGTACTTC.

This clone showed up just a few times. The chain is built from TRBV7-9 and TRBJ2-1; D is possibly TRBD1 (8 bases). The V and J ends lost 5 bases and 12 bases respectively, with 23 bases between them. Germline loops: CDR1 SEHNR, CDR2 FQNEAQ (reference sequence). CDR3 length equals 15 residues. CDR3 nucleotide sequence: TGTGCCAGCAGCACATGGACAGGGAGGGACTATATGCAGTTCTTC. Translated, it gives CASSTWTGRDYMQFF.

The chain employs TRBV11-2 and TRBJ1-1; no definite D call. Trimming pared 3 bases from V and 7 bases from J, leaving 15 bases between. Germline CDR1 SGHAT, CDR2 FQNNGV. The CDR3 length is 14 residues. The CDR3 DNA follows: TGTGCCAGCAGCTTGGACCGAGGTCGCGATGAAGCTTTCTTT. Its translation: CASSLDRGRDEAFF.

The chain carries TRBV10-2 and TRBJ1-3, with 7 bases fitting TRBD1. This CDR3 comprises 15 residues. The germline CDR1 and CDR2 sequences are WSHSY and SAAADI. V lost 6 bases, J lost 3 bases, and 8 bases stayed unmatched. The CDR3 sequence is CASRKFDRDGNTIYF. The CDR3 nucleotides read TGCGCCAGCAGAAAATTCGACAGGGATGGAAACACCATATATTTT.

The chain has TRBV9 and TRBJ2-5, with TRBD1 matching over 9 bases. V shed 2 bases, J shed 2 bases, and the junction held 7 bases outside the gene matches. Germline V gives CDR1 SGDLS, CDR2 YYNGEE. CDR3 size: 16 residues. CDR3 in amino acids: CASSVSDRGWQETQYF. The CDR3, as DNA: TGTGCCAGCAGCGTGTCGGACAGGGGATGGCAAGAGACCCAGTACTTC. The variable domain in full, completed from reference TRBV9 and TRBJ2-5, reads DSGVTQTPKHLITATGQRVTLRCSPRSGDLSVYWYQQSLDQGLQFLIQYYNGEERAKGNILERFSAQQFPDLHSELNLSSLELGDSALYFCASSVSDRGWQETQYFGPGTRLLVL.

This clone was detected only once. CDR3 DNA: TGTGCCAGCAGTGAACTTGAAGAAGCCACTGAAGCTTTCTTT. This gives the protein CASSELEEATEAFF. This chain uses TRBV6-1 with TRBJ1-1; D is unresolved. Germline CDR1 MNHNS, CDR2 SASEGT. V shed 2 bases and J shed 4 bases, with 11 bases lying between them. The CDR3 contains 14 residues.

This rearrangement joins TRBV7-3 to TRBJ2-2; a possible D gene is TRBD2 (5 bases). The germline V and J ends were trimmed by 8 bases and 6 bases, with 10 bases remaining between them. Germline-derived CDR1 and CDR2 are SGHTA and FQGTGA. This CDR3 spans 12 amino acids. CDR3 sequence (DNA): TGTGCCAGCGCCGAGGGCTCCGGGGAGCTGTTTTTT. Residues: CASAEGSGELFF.

This clone was detected only once. This chain connects TRBV11-3 to TRBJ1-3; D not certain. V dropped 4 bases and J dropped 2 bases, with 3 bases sitting between them. The V gene's germline CDR1 is SGHNT and CDR2 YENEEA. This CDR3 is built from 12 residues. The CDR3 region is CASSYTGNTIYF. In nucleotides, the CDR3 is TGTGCCAGCAGCTACACTGGAAACACCATATATTTT.

The genes are TRBV5-1 and TRBJ2-1; unclear D gene. Germline-derived CDR1 and CDR2 are SGHRS and YFSETQ. This CDR3 has 15 residues. V lost 1 base, J lost 1 base, and 9 bases lay in between. The CDR3 reads CASSLSAASYNEQFF. In DNA form, the CDR3 reads TGCGCCAGCAGCTTGTCGGCCGCATCCTACAATGAGCAGTTCTTC.

This chain links TRBV11-1 with TRBJ2-3; D gene uncertain. Germline V gene sequence: CDR1 SGHAT, CDR2 FQDESV (reference sequence). V lost 0 bases and J lost 4, with 5 bases in between. The CDR3 loop spans 13 amino acids. The DNA for the CDR3 is TGTGCCAGCAGCTTAGCCCCGGCAGATACGCAGTATTTT. Its translation is CASSLAPADTQYF. The variable domain in full, with the rest retrieved from reference TRBV11-1 and TRBJ2-3, is EAEVAQSPRYKITEKSQAVAFWCDPISGHATLYWYRQILGQGPELLVQFQDESVVDDSQLPKDRFSAERLKGVDSTLKIQPAELGDSAMYLCASSLAPADTQYFGPGTRLTVL.

This clone was seen only a few times. The rearrangement joins TRBV5-6 to TRBJ1-2; D might be TRBD1 (5 bases). The CDR3 extends over 14 amino acids. Germline assignment: CDR1 SGHDT and CDR2 YYEEEE. V lost 2 bases and J lost 8, with 16 bases in between. The CDR3 region is CASSFGAAREGYTF. The CDR3 coding sequence is TGTGCCAGCAGCTTCGGGGCGGCGAGGGAAGGCTACACCTTC.

This chain uses TRBV4-1 with TRBJ2-2; D is unresolved. Trimming shortened V by 0 bases and J by 3 bases, and 8 bases separated the two germline ends. This CDR3 contains 15 residues. CDR1 and CDR2 from the germline V gene are MGHRA and YSYEKL. CDR3 sequence: CASSQDPLDTGELFF. CDR3 bases: TGCGCCAGCAGCCAAGACCCTCTCGACACCGGGGAGCTGTTTTTT.

The CDR3, as DNA: TGTGCCAGCAGGGAGACAGTTTTGGGAGAGCAGTACTTC. It translates to CASRETVLGEQYF. The chain joins TRBV6-4 to TRBJ2-7; a weak D match, TRBD1 (5 bases). Germline CDR1 reads MRHNA; CDR2 reads SNTAGT. The CDR3 has 13 amino acids. Trimming cost V 6 bases and J 7 bases, with 16 bases left between them.

This rearrangement joins TRBV14 to TRBJ1-2; 11 nucleotides align to TRBD1. Per germline, CDR1 SGHDN and CDR2 FVKESK. CDR3 size: 14 residues. The ends lost 5 bases at V and 8 bases at J; junction bases unmatched: 7. The CDR3 region has the DNA TGTGCCAGCAGCTCTTACCGGGACAGGGGGGGCTACACCTTC. Protein sequence: CASSSYRDRGGYTF.

The chain couples TRBV29-1 to TRBJ2-7, with TRBD2 matching 8 bases. V was clipped by 2 bases and J by 3 bases; unmatched bases: 6. Germline CDR1 reads SQVTM; CDR2 reads ANQGSEA. CDR3 length equals 14 residues. For the CDR3, the DNA is TGCAGCGTTGAATCCAGTCGGGAGGGCTACGAGCAGTACTTC. It yields the protein CSVESSREGYEQYF.

This clone showed up just a few times. J is TRBJ2-2 and V is TRBV5-1; D possibly corresponds to TRBD2 (5 bases). The V and J ends lost 4 bases and 10 bases respectively, with 14 bases between them. There are 13 residues in the CDR3. From germline, CDR1 is SGHRS and CDR2 YFSETQ. The CDR3, as DNA: TGCGCCAGCAGCGCGGACTTTGGGGAGGAGCTGTTTTTT. It encodes CASSADFGEELFF.

The chain joins TRBV11-3 to TRBJ2-2; D may be TRBD1 (5 bases). The germline V gene has CDR1 SGHNT and CDR2 YENEEA. Deletions cut 5 bases from V and 4 bases from J, with 17 bases between. The CDR3 length is 16 residues. CDR3 residues: CASSPPSATATGELFF. The CDR3 bases are TGTGCCAGCAGCCCCCCCTCCGCGACAGCCACCGGGGAGCTGTTTTTT.

In its sample, this clone was seen once. V is TRBV4-3 and J is TRBJ2-2, with D possibly being TRBD2 (5 bases). Germline lookup yields CDR1 LGHNA and CDR2 YSLEER. This CDR3 comprises 13 residues. Trimming stripped 1 base from V and 7 bases from J, with 7 bases between. The CDR3 spells CASSQARDGELFF. The CDR3, as DNA: TGCGCCAGCAGCCAAGCCCGGGACGGGGAGCTGTTTTTT.